This T cell receptor beta chain was sequenced in a study of Graves' ophthalmopathy and Graves' hyperthyroidism. The study, taken as a whole, reports: Detection in blood was also observed for most expanded thyroid clonotypes above 0.001 frequency. The model predicted progression of ophthalmopathy with a sensitivity of just over 70%, and its specificity was about 73%.

RNA served as the template for amplifying TCR beta CDR3 regions. First-round RT-PCR relied on HTBI primers, and a second-round multiplex PCR came next. TCRdb re-called the multiplex PCR reads through MiXCR, storing one row per CDR3 protein. The data contain almost 750,000 distinct CDR3 sequences, 35% to 50% of them singletons. This clonotype has at least ten counts. No antigen is known for it. Under 3 months in duration, the ophthalmopathy in affected donors had moderate-to-severe activity, CAS ≥3 and NOSPECS ≥4. What supplied the PBMCs was approximately 10 ml of fresh peripheral blood. Material for sequencing was peripheral blood. The TCR comes from an adult man with Graves' ophthalmopathy.

CDR3 loop: CAIKFSGQGATGYTF. In DNA form, the CDR3 reads TGTGCCATCAAATTCTCTGGACAGGGGGCGACTGGCTACACCTTC. The V gene is TRBV10-3, the J gene TRBJ1-2, with 11 bases fitting TRBD1. Per the germline V gene, CDR1 is ENHRY and CDR2 is SYGVKD. This CDR3 spans 15 amino acids. Trimming took 7 bases from V and 7 from J; bases not matched to a gene: 11.